These T cell receptor beta chains were read from a single sample in a study of blood T cell repertoires in COVID-19. Data came from immunoSEQ multiplex PCR; TCRdb stores just in-frame clones and leaves some out. Among more than 350,000 clones, approximately 90% were seen once, and the ten largest hold approximately 1.3%. Sequenced sample: PBMCs or T cells enriched from blood (not recorded which). These receptors all come from a woman aged 18-29 years who had been exposed to COVID-19. Both conserved end residues are part of each CDR3. D genes are given only for firm matches. Part of the rows lack a size; the others show once, few, many or a class for expanded clones.

V: TRBV7-9; size: .; D: .; J: TRBJ2-5; CDR3: CASSLGTIGETQYF; DNA: TGTGCCAGCAGCTTAGGGACTATTGGAGAGACCCAGTACTTC
V: TRBV28; size: .; D: .; J: TRBJ1-5; CDR3: CASSFGELNQPQHF; DNA: TGTGCCAGCAGTTTCGGGGAACTGAATCAGCCCCAGCATTTT
V: TRBV5-4; size: .; D: .; J: TRBJ1-6; CDR3: CASSHVPGQVNSPLHF; DNA: TGTGCCAGCAGCCACGTACCGGGACAAGTTAATTCACCCCTCCACTTT
V: TRBV5-1; size: .; D: .; J: TRBJ2-2; CDR3: CASSLALSGELFF; DNA: TGCGCCAGCAGCTTGGCGCTATCCGGGGAGCTGTTTTTT
V: TRBV9; size: .; D: TRBD2; J: TRBJ2-5; CDR3: CASSAWEGSQETQYF; DNA: TGTGCCAGCAGCGCCTGGGAGGGGTCTCAAGAGACCCAGTACTTC
V: TRBV28; size: once; D: .; J: TRBJ1-1; CDR3: CASSSSGHTITEAFF; DNA: TGTGCCAGCAGTTCCTCAGGGCATACAATCACTGAAGCTTTCTTT
V: TRBV15; size: .; D: .; J: TRBJ2-7; CDR3: CATSREQTTYEQYF; DNA: TGTGCCACCAGCAGAGAACAGACCACCTACGAGCAGTACTTC
V: TRBV7-8; size: .; D: TRBD2; J: TRBJ2-7; CDR3: CASSPRSGGPYEQYF; DNA: TGTGCCAGCAGCCCGCGTAGCGGGGGGCCCTACGAGCAGTACTTC
V: TRBV5-4; size: .; D: TRBD2; J: TRBJ2-1; CDR3: CASSLIGQRASGEVGEQFF; DNA: TGTGCCAGCAGCTTGATCGGCCAGCGGGCTAGCGGTGAGGTTGGTGAGCAGTTCTTC
V: TRBV7-2; size: .; D: .; J: TRBJ1-2; CDR3: CASSPERGQGYTF; DNA: TGTGCCAGCAGCCCCGAGAGAGGGCAAGGCTACACCTTC
V: TRBV19; size: .; D: TRBD1; J: TRBJ2-7; CDR3: CASSIGTVWYF; DNA: TGTGCCAGTAGTATTGGGACAGTGTGGTACTTC
V: TRBV7-8; size: once; D: .; J: TRBJ2-7; CDR3: CASSLVLAGAYEQYF; DNA: TGTGCCAGCAGCTTAGTGCTAGCAGGGGCCTACGAGCAGTACTTC
V: TRBV7-9; size: once; D: TRBD1; J: TRBJ2-7; CDR3: CASSLYLVRDRVSEQYF; DNA: TGTGCCAGCAGCTTATACCTCGTCCGGGACAGGGTGTCCGAGCAGTACTTC
V: TRBV21-1; size: .; D: .; J: TRBJ2-1; CDR3: CASSKGAETYNEQFF; DNA: TGTGCCAGCAGCAAGGGGGCAGAAACCTACAATGAGCAGTTCTTC
V: TRBV7-9; size: once; D: .; J: TRBJ2-3; CDR3: CASSSPRQGSDTQYF; DNA: TGTGCCAGCAGCTCTCCACGTCAGGGCTCAGATACGCAGTATTTT
V: TRBV5-1; size: once; D: TRBD1; J: TRBJ1-5; CDR3: CASSFFTGGGQPQHF; DNA: TGCGCCAGCAGCTTTTTTACAGGGGGAGGTCAGCCCCAGCATTTT
V: TRBV10-3; size: .; D: TRBD2; J: TRBJ2-1; CDR3: CAISPGLAGGGRIGNEQFF; DNA: TGTGCCATCAGTCCGGGACTAGCGGGGGGCGGAAGGATTGGTAATGAGCAGTTCTTC
V: TRBV4-1; size: .; D: TRBD1; J: TRBJ2-7; CDR3: CASSHPGQLSYEQYF; DNA: TGCGCCAGCAGCCACCCGGGACAGTTATCCTACGAGCAGTACTTC